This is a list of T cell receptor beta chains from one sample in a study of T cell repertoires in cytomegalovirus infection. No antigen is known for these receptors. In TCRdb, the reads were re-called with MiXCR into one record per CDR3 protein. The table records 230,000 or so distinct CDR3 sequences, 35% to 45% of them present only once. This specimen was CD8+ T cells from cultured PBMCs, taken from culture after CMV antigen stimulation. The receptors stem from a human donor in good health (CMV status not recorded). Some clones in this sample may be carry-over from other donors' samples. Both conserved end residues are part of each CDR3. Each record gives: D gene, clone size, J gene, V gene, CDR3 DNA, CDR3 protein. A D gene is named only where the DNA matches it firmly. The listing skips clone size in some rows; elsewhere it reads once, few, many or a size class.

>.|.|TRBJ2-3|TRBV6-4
TGTGCCAGCAGTGACTCTAGCTGGGGCACAGATACGCAGTATTTT
CASSDSSWGTDTQYF
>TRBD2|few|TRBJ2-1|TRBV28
TGTGCCAGCAGTTTACGAGGGAGGGCGGACAATGAGCAGTTCTTC
CASSLRGRADNEQFF
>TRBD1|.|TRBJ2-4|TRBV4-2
TGTGCCAGCAGCCAAGAGACAGGGGGAACCAAAAACATTCAGTACTTC
CASSQETGGTKNIQYF
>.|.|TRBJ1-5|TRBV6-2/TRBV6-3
TGTGCCAGCAGCACTACAGAAAGCAATCAGCCCCAGCATTTT
CASSTTESNQPQHF
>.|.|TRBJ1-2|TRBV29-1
TGCAGCGTGGAGGAGGGATATGGCTACACCTTC
CSVEEGYGYTF
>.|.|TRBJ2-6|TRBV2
TGTGCCAGCAGGGCCAGCGGAGGGGAATCGTTCTCTGGGGCCAACGTCCTGACTTTC
CASRASGGESFSGANVLTF
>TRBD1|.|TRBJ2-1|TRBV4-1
TGCGCCAGCAGCCAAGATGGACAGGGGTCCAATGAGCAGTTCTTC
CASSQDGQGSNEQFF
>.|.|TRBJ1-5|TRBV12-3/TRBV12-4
TGTGCCAGCAGCCCCACAGGGAACAGCAATCAGCCCCAGCATTTT
CASSPTGNSNQPQHF
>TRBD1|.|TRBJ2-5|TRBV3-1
TGTGCCAGCAGCCGCGGACAGGGGGAGGTGGTGGAGACCCAGTACTTC
CASSRGQGEVVETQYF
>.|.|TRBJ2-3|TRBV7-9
TGTGCCAGCAGCTTTAAGCACACAGATACGCAGTATTTT
CASSFKHTDTQYF
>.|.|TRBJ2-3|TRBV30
TGTGCCTGGAGTGTACTAGGGGGGGGAGATACGCAGTATTTT
CAWSVLGGGDTQYF
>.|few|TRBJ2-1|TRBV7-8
TGTGCCAGCAGCCAGCGAGAGTGGGTGAATGAGCAGTTCTTC
CASSQREWVNEQFF
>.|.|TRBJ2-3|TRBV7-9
TGTGCCAGCAGCCGTCGGACAGAAAGAGGCACAGATACGCAGTATTTT
CASSRRTERGTDTQYF
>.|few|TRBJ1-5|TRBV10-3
TGTGCCATCAGGGGACCGAATCAGCCCCAGCATTTT
CAIRGPNQPQHF
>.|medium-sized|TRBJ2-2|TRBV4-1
TGCGCCAGCAGCCATGCAAGGGATATGAACACCGGGGAGCTGTTTTTT
CASSHARDMNTGELFF
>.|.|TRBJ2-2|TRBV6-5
TGTGCCAGCAGTTACGAGACAGCGAACACCGGGGAGCTGTTTTTT
CASSYETANTGELFF
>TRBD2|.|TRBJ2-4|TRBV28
TGTGCCAGCAGTTTTCGGGGGGTAGCCAAAAACATTCAGTACTTC
CASSFRGVAKNIQYF
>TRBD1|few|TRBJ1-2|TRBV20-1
TGCAGTGCTAGAGAGCGTAACAGGGGCCTCAACTATGGCTACACCTTC
CSARERNRGLNYGYTF
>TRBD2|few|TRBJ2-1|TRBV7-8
TGTGCCAGCAGCTTAATCCTAGCGGGAGGGCCCGCACATGAGCAGTTCTTC
CASSLILAGGPAHEQFF
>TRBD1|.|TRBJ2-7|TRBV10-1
TGCGCCAGCAGTGAAGGACAGGGGGCTCGGGAGCAGTACTTC
CASSEGQGAREQYF
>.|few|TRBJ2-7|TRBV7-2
TGTGCCAGCAGCTTGGGGTACGGTGGGTCCTACGAGCAGTACTTC
CASSLGYGGSYEQYF
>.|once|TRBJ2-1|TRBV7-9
TGTGCCAGCAGCTTAGAGGGACCACCCGAGCCGTTCTTC
CASSLEGPPEPFF
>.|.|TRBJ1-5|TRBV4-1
TGCGCCAGCAGCCAAGGGCCTTGGTCACAGGGAGTCGAGCCCCAGCATTTT
CASSQGPWSQGVEPQHF
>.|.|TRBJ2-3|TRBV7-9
TGTGCCAGCAGCCTTAGTTCCCGACGGACAGATACGCAGTATTTT
CASSLSSRRTDTQYF
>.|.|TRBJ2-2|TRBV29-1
TGCAGCGTTGTGAACGGGGAGCTGTTTTTT
CSVVNGELFF
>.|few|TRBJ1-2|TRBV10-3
TGTGCCATCAGTGAGTCTCGGAAAGCTAACTATGGCTACACCTTC
CAISESRKANYGYTF
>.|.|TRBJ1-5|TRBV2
TGTGCCAGCCCGTCTGGGGTCAATCAGCCCCAGCATTTT
CASPSGVNQPQHF
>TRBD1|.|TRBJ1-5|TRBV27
TGTGCCAGCAGGAGGACAGGAAATCAGCCCCAGCATTTT
CASRRTGNQPQHF
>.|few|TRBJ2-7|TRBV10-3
TGTGCCATCAGTGAGCCGGACATCTCCTACGAGCAGTACTTC
CAISEPDISYEQYF
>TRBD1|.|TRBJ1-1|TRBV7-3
TGTGCCAGCAGCGCCGCCGGGACAGGTTATGAAGCTTTCTTT
CASSAAGTGYEAFF
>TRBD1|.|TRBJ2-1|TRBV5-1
TGCGCCAGCAGCCGGGGACAGGGGCCCAATGAGCAGTTCTTC
CASSRGQGPNEQFF
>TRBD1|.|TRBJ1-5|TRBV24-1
TGTGCCACCAGTGATCACCGACAGGGGAACAATCAGCCCCAGCATTTT
CATSDHRQGNNQPQHF
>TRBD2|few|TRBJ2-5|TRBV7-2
TGTGCCAGCAGCTTCGGGGGGCTAGCGGGGCCTCGGGTGACCCAGTACTTC
CASSFGGLAGPRVTQYF
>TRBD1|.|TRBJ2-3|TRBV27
TGTGCCAGCAGACTCTCCCAACGACAGGGGGGAAGCACAGATACGCAGTATTTT
CASRLSQRQGGSTDTQYF
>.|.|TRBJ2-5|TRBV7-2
TGTGCCAGCAGCCTAGTCGGGGATTCGAAGACCCAGTACTTC
CASSLVGDSKTQYF
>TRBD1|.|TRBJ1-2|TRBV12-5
TGTGCTAGTGGAGCCAATGAATGGGGCGGGACAGACAACTATGGCTACACCTTC
CASGANEWGGTDNYGYTF
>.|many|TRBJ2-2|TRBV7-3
TGTGCCAGCAGCTTAAAAGCTTCGGCTTCACGAACTACCGGGGAGCTGTTTTTT
CASSLKASASRTTGELFF
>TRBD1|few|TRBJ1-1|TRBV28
TGTGCCAGCAGTTCCCGGACAAAGGGGGCGAGGAACACTGAAGCTTTCTTT
CASSSRTKGARNTEAFF
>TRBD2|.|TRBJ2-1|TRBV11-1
TGTGCCAGCAGCTTGGCGTGGGAGGGGTACAATGAGCAGTTCTTC
CASSLAWEGYNEQFF
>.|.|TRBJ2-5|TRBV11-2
TGTGCCAGCAGCTTAGCGAGCGGCGGAGAGTCCCAGTACTTC
CASSLASGGESQYF
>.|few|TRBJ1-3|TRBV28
TGTGCCAGCAGCCCCCTGGGCTCTGGAAACACCATATATTTT
CASSPLGSGNTIYF
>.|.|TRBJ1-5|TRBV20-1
TGCAGTGCTAGGGGGGGGGCGGGCCTCTATAGCAATCAGCCCCAGCATTTT
CSARGGAGLYSNQPQHF
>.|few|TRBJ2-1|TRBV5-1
TGCGCCAGCAGCTTGCCGAGCGGCCCAAACAATGAGCAGTTCTTC
CASSLPSGPNNEQFF
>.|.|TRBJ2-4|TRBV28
TGTGCCAGCACCTCGCCCGGGATCCCAAAAAACATTCAGTACTTC
CASTSPGIPKNIQYF
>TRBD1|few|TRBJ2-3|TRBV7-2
TGTGCCAGCAGCCCGAGACAGGGTGAGCGTGTTACGCAGTATTTT
CASSPRQGERVTQYF
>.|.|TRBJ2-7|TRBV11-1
TGTGCCAGCAGCTTAATCAGGGACGAGCAGTACTTC
CASSLIRDEQYF
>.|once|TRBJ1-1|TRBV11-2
TGTGCCAGCAGCTTAGATCCGGGAGGGGTCACTGAAGCTTTCTTT
CASSLDPGGVTEAFF
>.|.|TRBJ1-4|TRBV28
TGTGCCAGCAGTTTATGGGAGGGAGGTGAAAAACTGTTTTTT
CASSLWEGGEKLFF
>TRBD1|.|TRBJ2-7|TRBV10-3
TGTGCCATCAGAAAGGACAGGAGCTACGAGCAGTACTTC
CAIRKDRSYEQYF
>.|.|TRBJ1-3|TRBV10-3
TGTGCCATCAGTGACCCCGGGACACCGTTCATCGGAAACACCATATATTTT
CAISDPGTPFIGNTIYF
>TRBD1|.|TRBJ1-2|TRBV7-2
TGTGCCAGCAGCTCCCTGGGGACAGGGAGGTCTGGCTACACCTTC
CASSSLGTGRSGYTF
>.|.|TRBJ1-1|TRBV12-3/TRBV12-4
TGTGCCAGCAGTTTAGGGAGGGGAGTGAACACTGAAGCTTTCTTT
CASSLGRGVNTEAFF
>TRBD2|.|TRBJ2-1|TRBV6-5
TGTGCCAGCAGGATTCTGGCTAGCGGGAGCCCTTACAATGAGCAGTTCTTC
CASRILASGSPYNEQFF
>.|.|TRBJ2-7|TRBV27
TGTGCCAGCAGTTTAGGTAGACCTTTCTACGAGCAGTACTTC
CASSLGRPFYEQYF
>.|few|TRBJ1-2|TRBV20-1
TGCAGTGCTAGAGATCGGGCAGACCTCCTAGGCTATGGCTACACCTTC
CSARDRADLLGYGYTF